The 10 T cell receptor beta chains below all came from one sample that was sequenced in a study of vaccination and CD4 T cells after COVID-19. Antigens of these TCRs are unknown. The study sequenced cultured CD4+ T cell DNA using the Oncomine TCR Beta short-read assay. In TCRdb, the PCR reads were re-called with MiXCR into one record per CDR3 protein. The table has about 12,000 distinct CDR3 sequences, around 49% seen once. The sample's treatment: roughly ten-day PBMC culture with coronavirus spike peptide pools or control peptides (ViraFEST assay). Input material: CD4+ T cells from blood, cultured in vitro. Receptors were obtained from a human donor who had recovered from COVID-19.

The V and J genes are TRBV27 and TRBJ2-1; either TRBD1 or TRBD2 may fit D (5 bases each). This CDR3 is built from 15 residues. Trimming removed 5 bases at V and 7 bases at J, with 18 bases between. Germline-derived CDR1 and CDR2 are MNHEY and SMNVEV (reference sequence). The CDR3 loop is CASSKPGRGPNEQFF. The CDR3 bases are TGTGCCAGCAGTAAGCCGGGACGCGGCCCTAATGAGCAGTTCTTC.

The sample holds a few counts of this clonotype. The J gene is TRBJ1-5, the V gene TRBV6-2 or TRBV6-3; D may be TRBD1 (5 bases). The CDR3 totals 12 residues. V was pared by 8 bases and J by 3 bases, with 8 bases between. Germline V gene sequence: CDR1 MNHEY, CDR2 SVGEGT. The CDR3 nucleotides read TGTGCCAGCGGGGCGGTCAATCAGCCCCAGCATTTT. Protein sequence: CASGAVNQPQHF.

V and J are TRBV19 and TRBJ1-1; the D is unclear. This CDR3 has 13 residues. V was clipped by 4 bases and J by 7 bases, with 13 bases between them. Germline V gives CDR1 LNHDA, CDR2 SQIVND (reference sequence). For the CDR3, the DNA is TGTGCCAGTAGTAACGGACCGAGCGTTGAAGCTTTCTTT. Encoded protein: CASSNGPSVEAFF.

This clonotype was seen only a few times. The chain uses TRBV12-3 or TRBV12-4 and TRBJ1-5; D remains ambiguous. CDR3 length equals 13 residues. V lost 3 bases to trimming and J lost 4 bases, with 7 bases between them. The CDR3 loop reads CASSFEGNQPQHF. CDR3 sequence (DNA): TGTGCCAGCAGTTTCGAGGGTAATCAGCCCCAGCATTTT.

Only a few counts were recorded for this clonotype. The genes are TRBV10-3 and TRBJ1-4, with 7 bases fitting TRBD1. Germline assignment: CDR1 ENHRY and CDR2 SYGVKD. The V and J ends lost 6 bases and 8 bases, in that order; junction bases with no gene match: 6. The CDR3 contains 13 residues. The CDR3 DNA follows: TGTGCCATCAGAAGACAGGGAGACGAAAAACTGTTTTTT. As protein: CAIRRQGDEKLFF.

The DNA of the CDR3 is TGTGCCAGCAGTTTGAATGGCTACGAGCAGTACTTC. This codes for CASSLNGYEQYF. This rearrangement joins TRBV12-3 or TRBV12-4 to TRBJ2-7; unclear D gene. The V and J ends lost 3 bases and 3 bases respectively, with 6 bases between them. The CDR3 totals 12 residues.

This clonotype was counted only a few times. CDR3 nucleotide sequence: TGCAGTGCTAGAAGCCCCGGGACTAGCGGGGCCCAGTACTTC. Its translation is CSARSPGTSGAQYF. The genes are TRBV20-1 and TRBJ2-5; 13 nucleotides agree with TRBD2. In germline, CDR1 is DFQATT, CDR2 SNEGSKA (reference sequence). With V trimmed by 2 bases and J by 9 bases, 6 bases remained unmatched. The CDR3 is 14 amino acids.

This clonotype was counted only a few times. The chain has TRBV11-2 and TRBJ1-1; D gene unclear. Germline CDR1 and CDR2: SGHAT and FQNNGV. This CDR3 has 11 residues. V was shortened by 7 bases and J by 10 bases, with 13 bases between the two germline ends. The CDR3 spells CASNVAGRAFF. The DNA of the CDR3 is TGTGCCAGCAACGTGGCAGGACGAGCTTTCTTT.

The gene calls are TRBV5-1 and TRBJ2-1; TRBD2 agrees at 7 bases. The CDR3 is 16 amino acids. Germline values: CDR1 SGHRS, CDR2 YFSETQ. The trim removed 3 bases at V and 4 bases at J, leaving 10 bases unmatched. This CDR3 is CASSSSGTLSYNEQFF. In DNA, the CDR3 is TGCGCCAGCAGCTCAAGCGGGACTCTCTCATACAATGAGCAGTTCTTC.

The chain employs TRBV6-1 and TRBJ1-1; 7 positions agree with TRBD1. Germline V gives CDR1 MNHNS, CDR2 SASEGT. The junction had 4 bases not matched to a gene; V was cut back by 6 bases and J by 3 bases. The CDR3 is 13 amino acids. The CDR3 sequence is CASRGQEHTEAFF. The CDR3 region has the DNA TGTGCCAGCAGAGGACAGGAGCACACTGAAGCTTTCTTT.